Only a few counts were recorded for the clone carrying this T cell receptor (beta chain). Its antigen is undetermined. With V trimmed by 2 bases and J by 5 bases, 4 bases remained unmatched. Per germline, CDR1 SGDLS and CDR2 YYNGEE. The CDR3 runs 13 residues. The hyperthyroidism was newly diagnosed and had lasted under 2 months; the patients were aged 18 to 65. Patients showing uncontrolled infection, other autoimmune disease, pregnancy or lactation were ineligible. These data belong to a study of T cells in Graves' hyperthyroidism and ophthalmopathy. Study-wide points: Blood also carried most thyroid clonotypes expanded above 0.001.

Amplification targeted TCR beta CDR3 regions from RNA transcripts. The HTBI primer set drove a first-round RT-PCR of the TCR CDR3. TCRdb recomputed calls from the multiplex PCR reads with MiXCR, one row per CDR3 protein. Of about 770,000 distinct CDR3 sequences in the sample, around 20% were seen once. The sequenced sample consisted of blood. The clonotype comes from a woman between 45 and 65 years old with Graves' hyperthyroidism that later progressed to Graves' ophthalmopathy. V is TRBV9 and J is TRBJ2-7; 7 nucleotides agree with TRBD2. In DNA form, the CDR3 reads TGTGCCAGCAGCGTTGGGAGGGGTGACGAGCAGTACTTC. As protein: CASSVGRGDEQYF.